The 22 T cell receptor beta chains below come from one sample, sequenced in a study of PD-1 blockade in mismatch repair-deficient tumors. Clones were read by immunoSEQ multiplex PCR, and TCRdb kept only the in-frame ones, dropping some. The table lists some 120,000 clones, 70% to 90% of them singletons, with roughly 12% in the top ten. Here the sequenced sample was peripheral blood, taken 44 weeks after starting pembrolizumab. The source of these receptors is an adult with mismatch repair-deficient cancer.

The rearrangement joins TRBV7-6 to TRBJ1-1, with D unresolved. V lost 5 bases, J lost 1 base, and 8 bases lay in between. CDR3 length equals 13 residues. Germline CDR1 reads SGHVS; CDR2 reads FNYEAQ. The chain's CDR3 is CASSGGGNTEAFF. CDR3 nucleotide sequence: TGTGCCAGCAGCGGTGGAGGGAACACTGAAGCTTTCTTT.

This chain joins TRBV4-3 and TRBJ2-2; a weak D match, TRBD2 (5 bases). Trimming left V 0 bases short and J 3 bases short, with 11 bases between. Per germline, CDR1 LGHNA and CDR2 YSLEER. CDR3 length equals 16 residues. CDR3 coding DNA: TGCGCCAGCAGCCAAGATCGGGGAATTTACACCGGGGAGCTGTTTTTT. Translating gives CASSQDRGIYTGELFF.

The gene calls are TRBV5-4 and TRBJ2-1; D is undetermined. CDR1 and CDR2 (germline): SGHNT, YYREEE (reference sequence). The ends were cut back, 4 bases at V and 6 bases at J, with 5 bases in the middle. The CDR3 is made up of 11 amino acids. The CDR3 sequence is CASSEINEQFF. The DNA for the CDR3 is TGTGCCAGCAGCGAGATCAATGAGCAGTTCTTC.

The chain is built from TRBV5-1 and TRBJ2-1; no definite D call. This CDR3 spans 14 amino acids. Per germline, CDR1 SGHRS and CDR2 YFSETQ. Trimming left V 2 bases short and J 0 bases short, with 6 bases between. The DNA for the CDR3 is TGCGCCAGCAGCTTTTCTAGCTCCTACAATGAGCAGTTCTTC. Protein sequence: CASSFSSSYNEQFF.

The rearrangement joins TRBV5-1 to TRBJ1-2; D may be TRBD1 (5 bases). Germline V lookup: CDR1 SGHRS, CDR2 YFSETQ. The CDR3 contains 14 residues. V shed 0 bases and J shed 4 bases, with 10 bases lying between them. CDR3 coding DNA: TGCGCCAGCAGCTTGGATAGGGGCAGCTATGGCTACACCTTC. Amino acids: CASSLDRGSYGYTF.

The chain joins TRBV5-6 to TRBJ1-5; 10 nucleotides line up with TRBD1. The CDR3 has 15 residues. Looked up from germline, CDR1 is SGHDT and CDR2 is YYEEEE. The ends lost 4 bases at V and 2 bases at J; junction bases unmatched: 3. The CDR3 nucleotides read TGTGCCAGCAGCGACAGGGGGCTCGGCAATCAGCCCCAGCATTTT. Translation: CASSDRGLGNQPQHF.

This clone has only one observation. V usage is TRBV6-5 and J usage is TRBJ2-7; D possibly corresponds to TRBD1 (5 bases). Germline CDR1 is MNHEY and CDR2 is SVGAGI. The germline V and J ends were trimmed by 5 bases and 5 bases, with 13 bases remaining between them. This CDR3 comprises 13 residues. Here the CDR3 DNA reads TGTGCCAGCAGTGAGAACAGGAACCACGAGCAGTACTTC. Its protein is CASSENRNHEQYF.

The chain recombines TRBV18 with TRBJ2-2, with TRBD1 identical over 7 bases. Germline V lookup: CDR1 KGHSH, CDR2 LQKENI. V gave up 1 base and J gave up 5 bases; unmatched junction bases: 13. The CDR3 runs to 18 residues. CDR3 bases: TGTGCCAGCTCACCACGGGGACAGCTTGACGTGGGAACCGGGGAGCTGTTTTTT. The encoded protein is CASSPRGQLDVGTGELFF.

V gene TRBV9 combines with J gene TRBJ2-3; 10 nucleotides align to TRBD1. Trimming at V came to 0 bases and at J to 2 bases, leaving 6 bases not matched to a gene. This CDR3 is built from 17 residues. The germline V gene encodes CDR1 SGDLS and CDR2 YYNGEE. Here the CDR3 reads CASSVDRGTGVTDTQYF. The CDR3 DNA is TGTGCCAGCAGCGTAGACCGAGGGACAGGGGTCACAGATACGCAGTATTTT. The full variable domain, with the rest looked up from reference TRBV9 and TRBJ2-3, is DSGVTQTPKHLITATGQRVTLRCSPRSGDLSVYWYQQSLDQGLQFLIQYYNGEERAKGNILERFSAQQFPDLHSELNLSSLELGDSALYFCASSVDRGTGVTDTQYFGPGTRLTVL.

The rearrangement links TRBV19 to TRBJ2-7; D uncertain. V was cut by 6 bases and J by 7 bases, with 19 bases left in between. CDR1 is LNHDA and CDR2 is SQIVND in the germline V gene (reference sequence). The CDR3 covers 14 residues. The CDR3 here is CASRGLNSLTEQYF. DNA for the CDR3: TGTGCCAGTAGAGGCTTGAACTCACTCACGGAGCAGTACTTC.

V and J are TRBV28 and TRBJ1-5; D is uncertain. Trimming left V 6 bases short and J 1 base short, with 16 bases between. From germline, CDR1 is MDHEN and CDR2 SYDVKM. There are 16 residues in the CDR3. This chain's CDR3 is CASRPEGGISNQPQHF. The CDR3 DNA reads TGTGCCAGCAGACCCGAGGGTGGGATAAGCAATCAGCCCCAGCATTTT.

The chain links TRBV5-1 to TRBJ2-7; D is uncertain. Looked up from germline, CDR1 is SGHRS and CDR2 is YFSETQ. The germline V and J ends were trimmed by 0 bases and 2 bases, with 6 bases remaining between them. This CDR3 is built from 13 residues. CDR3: CASSLETPYEQYF. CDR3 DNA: TGCGCCAGCAGCTTGGAGACACCCTACGAGCAGTACTTC. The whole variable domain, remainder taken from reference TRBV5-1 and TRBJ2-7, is KAGVTQTPRYLIKTRGQQVTLSCSPISGHRSVSWYQQTPGQGLQFLFEYFSETQRNKGNFPGRFSGRQFSNSRSEMNVSTLELGDSALYLCASSLETPYEQYFGPGTRLTVT.

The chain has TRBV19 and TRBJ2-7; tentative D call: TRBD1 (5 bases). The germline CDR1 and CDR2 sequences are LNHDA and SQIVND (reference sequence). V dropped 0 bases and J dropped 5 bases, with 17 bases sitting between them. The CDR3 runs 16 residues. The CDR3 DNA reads TGTGCCAGTAGTATAGACTTACCGATACAGGTCCACGAGCAGTACTTC. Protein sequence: CASSIDLPIQVHEQYF.

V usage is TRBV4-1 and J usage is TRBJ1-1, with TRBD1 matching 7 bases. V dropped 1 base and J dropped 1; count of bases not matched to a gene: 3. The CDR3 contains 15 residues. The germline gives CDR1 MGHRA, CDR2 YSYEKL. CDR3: CASSQARGTNTEAFF. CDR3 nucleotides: TGCGCCAGCAGCCAAGCCAGGGGGACGAACACTGAAGCTTTCTTT.

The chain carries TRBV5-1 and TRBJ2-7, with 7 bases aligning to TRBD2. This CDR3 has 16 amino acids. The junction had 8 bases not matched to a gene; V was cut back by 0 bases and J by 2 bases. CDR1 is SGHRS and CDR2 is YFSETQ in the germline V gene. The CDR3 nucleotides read TGCGCCAGCAGCTTGGATAAGCGGGGCTCCACCTACGAGCAGTACTTC. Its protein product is CASSLDKRGSTYEQYF.

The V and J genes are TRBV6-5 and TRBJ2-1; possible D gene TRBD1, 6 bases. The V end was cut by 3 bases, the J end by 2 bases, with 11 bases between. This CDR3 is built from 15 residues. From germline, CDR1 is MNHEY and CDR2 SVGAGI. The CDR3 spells CASSYTDSAYNEQFF. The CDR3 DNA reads TGTGCCAGCAGTTATACGGACAGTGCCTACAATGAGCAGTTCTTC.

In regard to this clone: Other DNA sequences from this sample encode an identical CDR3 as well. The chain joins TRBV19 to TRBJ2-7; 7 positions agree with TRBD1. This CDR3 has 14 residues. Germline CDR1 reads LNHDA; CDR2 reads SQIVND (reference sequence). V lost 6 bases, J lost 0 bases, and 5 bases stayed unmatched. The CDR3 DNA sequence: TGTGCCAGTAGCATGACAGGGAGCTCCTACGAGCAGTACTTC. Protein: CASSMTGSSYEQYF.

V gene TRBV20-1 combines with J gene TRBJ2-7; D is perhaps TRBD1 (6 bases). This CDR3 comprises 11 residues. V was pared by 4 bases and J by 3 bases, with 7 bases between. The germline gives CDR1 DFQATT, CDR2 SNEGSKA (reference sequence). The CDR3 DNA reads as TGCAGTGCTAAGACAGGCTACGAGCAGTACTTC. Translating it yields CSAKTGYEQYF.

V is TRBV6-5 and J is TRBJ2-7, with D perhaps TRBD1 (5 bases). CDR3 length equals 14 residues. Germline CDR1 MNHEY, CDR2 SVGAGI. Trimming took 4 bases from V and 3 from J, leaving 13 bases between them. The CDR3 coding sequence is TGTGCCAGCAGTTCAATAGGGGATAGCTACGAGCAGTACTTC. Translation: CASSSIGDSYEQYF.

CDR3 nucleotide sequence: TGTGCCAGCAGTCAAAGCCCGGGACTAGACTACGAGCAGTACTTC. Translation gives CASSQSPGLDYEQYF. The chain employs TRBV6-5 and TRBJ2-7, with 8 bases lining up with TRBD2. Germline V gene lookup returns CDR1 MNHEY and CDR2 SVGAGI. Unmatched junction bases numbered 9, after V lost 5 bases and J lost 3 bases. The CDR3 is 15 amino acids.

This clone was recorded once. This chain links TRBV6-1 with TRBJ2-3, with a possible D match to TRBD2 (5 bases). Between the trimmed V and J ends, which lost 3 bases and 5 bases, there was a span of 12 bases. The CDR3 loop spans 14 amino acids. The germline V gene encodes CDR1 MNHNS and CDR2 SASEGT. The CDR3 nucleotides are TGTGCCAGCAGTGACGGGGTAGCTAAAGATACGCAGTATTTT. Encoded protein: CASSDGVAKDTQYF.

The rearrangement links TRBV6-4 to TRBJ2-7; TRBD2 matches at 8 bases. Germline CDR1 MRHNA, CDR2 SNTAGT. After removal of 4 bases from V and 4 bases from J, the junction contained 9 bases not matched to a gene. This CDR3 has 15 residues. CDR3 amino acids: CASSGLTGGPYEQYF. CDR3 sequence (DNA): TGTGCCAGCAGTGGATTAACGGGAGGGCCGTACGAGCAGTACTTC.